This T cell receptor (beta chain) was observed in a study of glioma-infiltrating T cells. Notes on the study in general: Only very few CDR3 sequences appeared in both tissue and blood. Non-neoplastic patients had below-expected tissue-blood divergence, while all gliomas exceeded expectation.

In this sample, this clonotype turned up many times. Its antigen is not known. The iRepertoire nested amplicon-rescue multiplex PCR amplified TCR alpha and beta CDR3s from RNA. One-step reverse transcription and amplification started from about 100-400 ng of tissue mRNA or PBMC total RNA. TCRdb analysed the multiplex PCR reads with MiXCR anew, one entry per CDR3 protein. The sample shows approximately 190,000 distinct CDR3 sequences, roughly 32% of them seen only once. Germline V gene data show CDR1 as MNHEY and CDR2 as SMNVEV (reference sequence). The CDR3 contains 17 residues. The V segment lost 0 bases and the J segment 9 bases; nucleotides outside the gene matches: 12.

Sequencing was carried out using glioma tissue, nonneoplastic brain tissue, or PBMCs (not recorded which). The chain links TRBV27 to TRBJ2-1, with TRBD2 identical over 9 bases. This TCR was recovered from a human donor with low-grade glioma or glioblastoma, undergoing nonglioma brain surgery, or in good health (not recorded which). The CDR3 is CASSLSPISGRGGEQFF. CDR3 coding DNA: TGTGCCAGCAGTTTATCTCCTATTAGCGGGAGAGGCGGTGAGCAGTTCTTC.